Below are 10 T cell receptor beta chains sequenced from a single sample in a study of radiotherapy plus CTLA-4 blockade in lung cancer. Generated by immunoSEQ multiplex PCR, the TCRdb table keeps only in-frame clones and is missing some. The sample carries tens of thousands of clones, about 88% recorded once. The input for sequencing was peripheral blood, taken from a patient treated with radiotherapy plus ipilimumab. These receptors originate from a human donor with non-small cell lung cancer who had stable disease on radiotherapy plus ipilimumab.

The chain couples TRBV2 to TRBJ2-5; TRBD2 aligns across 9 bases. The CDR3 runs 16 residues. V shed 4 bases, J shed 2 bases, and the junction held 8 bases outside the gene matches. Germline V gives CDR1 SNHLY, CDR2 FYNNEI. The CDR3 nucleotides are TGTGCCAGCAGTGGCTGGCCTAGCGGGACTCAAGAGACCCAGTACTTC. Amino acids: CASSGWPSGTQETQYF.

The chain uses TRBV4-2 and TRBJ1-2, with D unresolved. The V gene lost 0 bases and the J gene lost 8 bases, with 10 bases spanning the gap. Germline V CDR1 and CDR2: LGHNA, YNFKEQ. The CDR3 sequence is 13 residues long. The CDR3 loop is CASSQDQVRGYTF. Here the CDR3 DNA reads TGTGCCAGCAGCCAAGATCAAGTGAGGGGCTACACCTTC.

The CDR3 DNA reads TGTGCCAGCAGCCAAGGCGTAGGGCAGCCCCAGCATTTT. Encoded protein: CASSQGVGQPQHF. The chain uses TRBV11-3 and TRBJ1-5; D is undetermined. The CDR3 totals 13 residues. V lost 5 bases, J lost 7 bases, and 12 bases lay in between. From germline, CDR1 is SGHNT and CDR2 YENEEA.

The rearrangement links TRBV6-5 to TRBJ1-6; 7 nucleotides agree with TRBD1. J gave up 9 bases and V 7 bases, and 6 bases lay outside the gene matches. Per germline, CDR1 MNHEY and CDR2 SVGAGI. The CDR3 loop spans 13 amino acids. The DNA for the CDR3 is TGTGCCAGCACAGACAGGGATACTTCACCCCTCCACTTT. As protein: CASTDRDTSPLHF.

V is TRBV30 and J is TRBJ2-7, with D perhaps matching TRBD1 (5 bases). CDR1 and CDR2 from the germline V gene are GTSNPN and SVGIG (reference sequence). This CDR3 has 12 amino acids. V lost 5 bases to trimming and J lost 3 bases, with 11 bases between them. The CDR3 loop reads CAWVDKNYEQYF. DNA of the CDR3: TGTGCCTGGGTGGACAAAAACTACGAGCAGTACTTC.

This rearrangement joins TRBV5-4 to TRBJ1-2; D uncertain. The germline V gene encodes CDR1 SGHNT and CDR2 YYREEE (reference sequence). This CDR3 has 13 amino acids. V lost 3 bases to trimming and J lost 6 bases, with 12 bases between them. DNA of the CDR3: TGTGCCAGCAGCTGGAGTGGTGCCGATGGCTACACCTTC. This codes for CASSWSGADGYTF. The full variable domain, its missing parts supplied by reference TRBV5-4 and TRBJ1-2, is ETGVTQSPTHLIKTRGQQVTLRCSSQSGHNTVSWYQQALGQGPQFIFQYYREEENGRGNFPPRFSGLQFPNYSSELNVNALELDDSALYLCASSWSGADGYTFGSGTRLTVV.

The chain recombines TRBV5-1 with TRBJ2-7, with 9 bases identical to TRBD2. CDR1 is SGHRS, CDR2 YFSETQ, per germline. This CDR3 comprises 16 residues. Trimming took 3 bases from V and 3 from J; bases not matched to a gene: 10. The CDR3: CASSSGSGRKGYEQYF. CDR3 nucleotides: TGCGCCAGCAGCTCGGGTAGCGGGAGAAAGGGCTACGAGCAGTACTTC.

In DNA form, the CDR3 reads TGTGCCAGCAGCGAATCCGCCAGGGGACCCCTTTACAATGAGCAGTTCTTC. Translated, it gives CASSESARGPLYNEQFF. This chain uses TRBV6-1 with TRBJ2-1, with D possibly being TRBD1 (6 bases). CDR1 MNHNS and CDR2 SASEGT come from the germline V gene. V was clipped by 6 bases and J by 4 bases, with 22 bases between them. The CDR3 loop spans 17 amino acids.

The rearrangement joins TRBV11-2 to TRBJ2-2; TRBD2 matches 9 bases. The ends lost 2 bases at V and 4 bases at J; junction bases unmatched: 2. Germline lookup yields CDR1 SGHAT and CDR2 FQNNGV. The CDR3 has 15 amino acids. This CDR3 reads CASSLHSGGTGELFF. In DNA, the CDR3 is TGTGCCAGCAGCTTACATAGCGGGGGCACCGGGGAGCTGTTTTTT.

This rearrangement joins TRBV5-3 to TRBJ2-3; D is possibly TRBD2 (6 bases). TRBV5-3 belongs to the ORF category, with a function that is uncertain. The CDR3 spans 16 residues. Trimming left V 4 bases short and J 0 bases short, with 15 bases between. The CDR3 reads CARSNGTLSSTDTQYF. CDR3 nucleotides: TGTGCCAGAAGCAACGGGACTCTGTCTAGCACAGATACGCAGTATTTT.